The clone carrying this T cell receptor (beta chain) was picked up a small number of times. Antigen: not known. These data originate in a study of T-cell memory formation after mild COVID-19. General study findings and limits: Most CD4+ clones that shrank were in CM and EM, while CD8+ ones turned up in EMRA.

From 5'RACE with constant-segment primers came TCR alpha and TCR beta cDNA libraries that carried sample barcodes and UMIs. TCRdb recomputed calls from the 5' RACE reads with MiXCR, one row per CDR3 protein. The repertoire holds 190,000 or so distinct CDR3 sequences, with around 27% as singletons. The TCR was taken from an adult woman who had mild COVID-19 (a few samples of this study predate the infection). Cell type and time point are not known. The sample comprised PBMCs or a T cell subset sorted from them (not recorded which).

The CDR3 DNA follows: TGTGCCAGCAGCTTAGCGACGGGGGGTCATTCCTACAATGAGCAGTTCTTC. This sequence encodes CASSLATGGHSYNEQFF. The chain employs TRBV7-6 and TRBJ2-1; 7 bases line up with TRBD2. The V segment lost 0 bases and the J segment 1 base; nucleotides outside the gene matches: 6. Germline CDR1 is SGHVS and CDR2 is FNYEAQ. This CDR3 comprises 17 residues.